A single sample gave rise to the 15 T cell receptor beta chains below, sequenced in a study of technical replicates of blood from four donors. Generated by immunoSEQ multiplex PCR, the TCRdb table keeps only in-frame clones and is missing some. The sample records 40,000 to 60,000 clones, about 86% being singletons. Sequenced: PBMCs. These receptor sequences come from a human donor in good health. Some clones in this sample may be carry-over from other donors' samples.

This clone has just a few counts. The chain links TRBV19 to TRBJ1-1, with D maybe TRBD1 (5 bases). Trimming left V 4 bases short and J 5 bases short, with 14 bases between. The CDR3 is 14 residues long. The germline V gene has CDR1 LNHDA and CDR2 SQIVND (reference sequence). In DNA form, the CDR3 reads TGTGCCAGTAGTACATTCGGGGGGAGAACTGAAGCTTTCTTT. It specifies CASSTFGGRTEAFF. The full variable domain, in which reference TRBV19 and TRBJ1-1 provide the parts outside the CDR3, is DGGITQSPKYLFRKEGQNVTLSCEQNLNHDAMYWYRQDPGQGLRLIYYSQIVNDFQKGDIAEGYSVSREKKESFPLTVTSAQKNPTAFYLCASSTFGGRTEAFFGQGTRLTVV.

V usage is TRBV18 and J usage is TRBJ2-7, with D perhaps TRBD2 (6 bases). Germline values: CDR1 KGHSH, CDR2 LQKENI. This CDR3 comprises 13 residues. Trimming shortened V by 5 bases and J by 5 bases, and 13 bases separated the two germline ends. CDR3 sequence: CASSGNSGDEQYF. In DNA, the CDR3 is TGTGCCAGCTCAGGGAATTCGGGGGACGAGCAGTACTTC.

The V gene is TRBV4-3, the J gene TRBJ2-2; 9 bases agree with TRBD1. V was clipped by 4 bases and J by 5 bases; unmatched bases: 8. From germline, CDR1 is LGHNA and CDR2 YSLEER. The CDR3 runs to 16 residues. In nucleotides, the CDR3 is TGCGCCAGCAGCCCACGTCCCGGACAGGGGACCGGGGAGCTGTTTTTT. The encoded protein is CASSPRPGQGTGELFF.

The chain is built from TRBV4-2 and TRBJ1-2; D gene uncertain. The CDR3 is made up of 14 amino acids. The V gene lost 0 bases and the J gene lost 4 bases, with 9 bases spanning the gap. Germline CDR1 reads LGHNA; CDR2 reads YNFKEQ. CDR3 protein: CASSQDFGAYGYTF. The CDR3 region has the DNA TGTGCCAGCAGCCAAGATTTCGGTGCCTATGGCTACACCTTC.

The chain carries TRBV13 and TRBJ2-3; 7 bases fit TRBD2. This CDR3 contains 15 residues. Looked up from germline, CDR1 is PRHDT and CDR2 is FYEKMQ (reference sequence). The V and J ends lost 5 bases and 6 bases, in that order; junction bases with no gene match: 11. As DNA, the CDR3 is TGTGCCAGCAGCCCCCCGGGAGGCCCGGGGGATACGCAGTATTTT. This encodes CASSPPGGPGDTQYF. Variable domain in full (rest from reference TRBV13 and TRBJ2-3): AAGVIQSPRHLIKEKRETATLKCYPIPRHDTVYWYQQGPGQDPQFLISFYEKMQSDKGSIPDRFSAQQFSDYHSELNMSSLELGDSALYFCASSPPGGPGDTQYFGPGTRLTVL.

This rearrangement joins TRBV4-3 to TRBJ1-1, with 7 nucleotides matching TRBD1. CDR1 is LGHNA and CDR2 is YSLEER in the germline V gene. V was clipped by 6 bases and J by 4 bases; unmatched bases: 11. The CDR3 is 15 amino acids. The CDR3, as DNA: TGCGCCAGCAGGAGTACAGGGGTGAGTAGCACTGAAGCTTTCTTT. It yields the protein CASRSTGVSSTEAFF.

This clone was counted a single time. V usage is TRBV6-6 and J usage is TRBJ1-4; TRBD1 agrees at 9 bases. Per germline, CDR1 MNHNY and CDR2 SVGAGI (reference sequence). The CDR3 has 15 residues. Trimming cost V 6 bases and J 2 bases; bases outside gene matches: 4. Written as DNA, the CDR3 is TGTGCCAGCAGGGGAGGGACAGGGACTAATGAAAAACTGTTTTTT. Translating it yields CASRGGTGTNEKLFF.

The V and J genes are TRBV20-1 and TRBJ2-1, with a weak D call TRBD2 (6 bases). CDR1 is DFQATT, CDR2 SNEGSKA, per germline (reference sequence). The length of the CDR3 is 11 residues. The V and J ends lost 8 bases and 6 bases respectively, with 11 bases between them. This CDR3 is CSTMGLNEQFF. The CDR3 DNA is TGCAGTACGATGGGACTCAATGAGCAGTTCTTC.

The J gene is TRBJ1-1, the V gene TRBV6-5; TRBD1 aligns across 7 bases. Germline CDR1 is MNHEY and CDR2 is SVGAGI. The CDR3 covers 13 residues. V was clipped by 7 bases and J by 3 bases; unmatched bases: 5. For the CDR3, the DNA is TGTGCCAGCAAGAGAGGGACAGACACTGAAGCTTTCTTT. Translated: CASKRGTDTEAFF.

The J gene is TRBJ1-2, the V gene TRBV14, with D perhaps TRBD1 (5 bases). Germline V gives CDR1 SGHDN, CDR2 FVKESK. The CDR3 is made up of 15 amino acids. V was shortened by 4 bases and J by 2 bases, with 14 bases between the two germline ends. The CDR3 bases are TGTGCCAGCAGCCCAAGGGGCACCTTAAACTATGGCTACACCTTC. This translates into CASSPRGTLNYGYTF.

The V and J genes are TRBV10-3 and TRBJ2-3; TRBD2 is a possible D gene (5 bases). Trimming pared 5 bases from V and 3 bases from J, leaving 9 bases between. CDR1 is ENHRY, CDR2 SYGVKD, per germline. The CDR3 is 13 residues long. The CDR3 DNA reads TGTGCCATCAGTCTAACTAGGACAGATACGCAGTATTTT. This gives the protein CAISLTRTDTQYF.

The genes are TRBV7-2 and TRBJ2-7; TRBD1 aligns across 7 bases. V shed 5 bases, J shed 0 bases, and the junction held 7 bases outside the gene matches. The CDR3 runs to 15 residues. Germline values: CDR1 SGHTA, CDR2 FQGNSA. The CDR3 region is CASSLGQYISYEQYF. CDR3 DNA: TGTGCCAGCAGCCTGGGACAGTACATCTCCTACGAGCAGTACTTC.

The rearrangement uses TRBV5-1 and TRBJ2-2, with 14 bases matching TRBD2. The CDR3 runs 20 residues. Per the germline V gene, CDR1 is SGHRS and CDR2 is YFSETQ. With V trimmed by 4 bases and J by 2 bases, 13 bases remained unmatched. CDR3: CASSPGPGLAGAGNTGELFF. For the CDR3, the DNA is TGCGCCAGCAGCCCAGGGCCGGGACTAGCGGGGGCCGGAAACACCGGGGAGCTGTTTTTT.

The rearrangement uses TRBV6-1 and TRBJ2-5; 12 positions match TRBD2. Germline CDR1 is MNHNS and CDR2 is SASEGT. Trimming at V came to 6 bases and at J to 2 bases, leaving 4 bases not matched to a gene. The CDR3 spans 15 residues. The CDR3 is CASRRTSGKQETQYF. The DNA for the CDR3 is TGTGCCAGCAGGAGGACTAGCGGGAAACAAGAGACCCAGTACTTC.

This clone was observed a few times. CDR3 sequence: CASRRTGDNEKLFF. CDR3 nucleotide sequence: TGTGCCAGCAGAAGGACAGGGGACAATGAAAAACTGTTTTTT. This sequence joins TRBV27 and TRBJ1-4; 9 bases are a match to TRBD1. J lost 5 bases, V lost 6 bases, and 4 bases had no gene match. The CDR3 has 14 amino acids. CDR1 and CDR2 from the germline V gene are MNHEY and SMNVEV (reference sequence).